The clone carrying this T cell receptor beta chain has at least ten counts. Antigen: not known. The sample is drawn from a study of early T cells in non-severe SARS-CoV-2 infection. Study overall: Unsorted whole-blood RNA was sequenced in bulk, leaving chains unpaired. Study-level results: Lookups in VDJdb leaned toward anti-spike CD8 responses and missed private and CD4 specificities.

Researchers attached unique molecular identifiers to individual cDNA molecules. One entry per CDR3 protein results from TCRdb running MiXCR on the 5' RACE reads. The sample has around 39,000 distinct CDR3 sequences, around 8% seen once. The V gene's germline CDR1 is SNHLY and CDR2 FYNNEI. The CDR3 consists of 14 residues. Trimming removed 7 bases from V and 2 bases from J; junction bases left unmatched: 7. This sequence originates from an adult who was a healthcare worker with PCR-confirmed SARS-CoV-2 infection or an uninfected control (not recorded which). The rearrangement uses TRBV2 and TRBJ2-7; 8 nucleotides line up with TRBD1. Material: whole blood, obtained at baseline. CDR3 in amino acids: CASILDRVTYEQYF. As DNA, the CDR3 is TGTGCCAGCATTCTGGACAGGGTTACCTACGAGCAGTACTTC.